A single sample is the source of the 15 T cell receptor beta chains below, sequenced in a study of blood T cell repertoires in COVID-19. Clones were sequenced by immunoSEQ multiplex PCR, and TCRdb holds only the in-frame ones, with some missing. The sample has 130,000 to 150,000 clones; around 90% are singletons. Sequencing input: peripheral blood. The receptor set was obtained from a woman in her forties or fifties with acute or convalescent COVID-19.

This CDR3 is CASSWGQGQDEQFF. The CDR3 DNA is TGTGCCAGCAGCTGGGGACAGGGGCAGGATGAGCAGTTCTTC. The V call is TRBV7-9, the J call TRBJ2-1; 10 bases agree with TRBD1. CDR1 and CDR2 (germline): SEHNR, FQNEAQ (reference sequence). With V trimmed by 4 bases and J by 8 bases, 5 bases remained unmatched. The CDR3 sequence is 14 residues long.

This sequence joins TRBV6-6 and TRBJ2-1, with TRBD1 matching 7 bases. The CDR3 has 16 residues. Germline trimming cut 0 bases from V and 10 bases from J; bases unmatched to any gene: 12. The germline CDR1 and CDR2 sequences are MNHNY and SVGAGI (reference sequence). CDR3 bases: TGTGCCAGCAGTTACTCGATACAGGGGATGAATAGAGAGCAGTTCTTC. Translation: CASSYSIQGMNREQFF.

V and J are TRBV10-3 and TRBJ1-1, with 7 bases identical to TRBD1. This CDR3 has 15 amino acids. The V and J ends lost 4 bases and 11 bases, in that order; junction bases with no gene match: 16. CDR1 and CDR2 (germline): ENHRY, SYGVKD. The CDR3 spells CAISVQRQGGAWAFF. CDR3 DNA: TGTGCCATCAGTGTACAGAGGCAGGGGGGTGCTTGGGCTTTCTTT.

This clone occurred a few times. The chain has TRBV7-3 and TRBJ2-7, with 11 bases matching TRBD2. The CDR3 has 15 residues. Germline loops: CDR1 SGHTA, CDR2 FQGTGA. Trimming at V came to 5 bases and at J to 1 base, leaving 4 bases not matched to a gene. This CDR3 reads CASSELAGGSYEQYF. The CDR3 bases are TGTGCCAGCAGCGAGCTAGCGGGAGGATCCTACGAGCAGTACTTC.

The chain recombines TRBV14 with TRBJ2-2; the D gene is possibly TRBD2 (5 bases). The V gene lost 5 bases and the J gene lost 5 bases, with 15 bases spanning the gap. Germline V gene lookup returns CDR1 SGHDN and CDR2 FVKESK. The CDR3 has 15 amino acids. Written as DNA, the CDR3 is TGTGCCAGCAGCTTGCAGGCCGGGGATACCGGGGAGCTGTTTTTT. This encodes CASSLQAGDTGELFF.

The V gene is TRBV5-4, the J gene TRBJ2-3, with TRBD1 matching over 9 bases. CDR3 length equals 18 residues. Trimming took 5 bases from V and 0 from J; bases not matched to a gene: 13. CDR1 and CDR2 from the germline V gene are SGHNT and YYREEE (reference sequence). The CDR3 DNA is TGTGCCAGCAGTTCCGGGACAGGGTCGAAACCTAGCACAGATACGCAGTATTTT. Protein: CASSSGTGSKPSTDTQYF.

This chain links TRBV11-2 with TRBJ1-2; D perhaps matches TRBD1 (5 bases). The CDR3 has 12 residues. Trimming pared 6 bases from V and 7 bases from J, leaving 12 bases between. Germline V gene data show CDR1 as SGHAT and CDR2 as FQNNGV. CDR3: CASRLRGLGYTF. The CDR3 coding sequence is TGTGCCAGCAGGTTAAGGGGCCTTGGCTACACCTTC.

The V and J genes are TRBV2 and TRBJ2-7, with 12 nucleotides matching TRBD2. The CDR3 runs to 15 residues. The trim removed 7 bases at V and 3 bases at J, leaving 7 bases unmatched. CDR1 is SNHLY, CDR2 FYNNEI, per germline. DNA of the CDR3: TGTGCCAGCAAAGAACTAGCGGGGGGAAGCTACGAGCAGTACTTC. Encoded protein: CASKELAGGSYEQYF. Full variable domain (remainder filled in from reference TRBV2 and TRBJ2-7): EPEVTQTPSHQVTQMGQEVILRCVPISNHLYFYWYRQILGQKVEFLVSFYNNEISEKSEIFDDQFSVERPDGSNFTLKIRSTKLEDSAMYFCASKELAGGSYEQYFGPGTRLTVT.

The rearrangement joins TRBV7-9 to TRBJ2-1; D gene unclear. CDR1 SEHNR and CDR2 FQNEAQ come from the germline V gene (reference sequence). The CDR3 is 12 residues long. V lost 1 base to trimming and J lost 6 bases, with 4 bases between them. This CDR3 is CASSLGVNEQFF. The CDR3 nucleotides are TGTGCCAGCAGCTTAGGAGTCAATGAGCAGTTCTTC. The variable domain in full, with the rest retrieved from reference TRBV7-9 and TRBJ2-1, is DTGVSQNPRHKITKRGQNVTFRCDPISEHNRLYWYRQTLGQGPEFLTYFQNEAQLEKSRLLSDRFSAERPKGSFSTLEIQRTEQGDSAMYLCASSLGVNEQFFGPGTRLTVL.

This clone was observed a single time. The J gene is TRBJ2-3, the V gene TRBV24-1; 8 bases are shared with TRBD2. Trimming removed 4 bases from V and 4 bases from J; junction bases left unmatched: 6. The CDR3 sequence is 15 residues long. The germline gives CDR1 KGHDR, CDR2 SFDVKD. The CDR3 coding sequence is TGTGCCACCAGTGAAGCCGGACTAGCCCCAGATACGCAGTATTTT. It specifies CATSEAGLAPDTQYF.

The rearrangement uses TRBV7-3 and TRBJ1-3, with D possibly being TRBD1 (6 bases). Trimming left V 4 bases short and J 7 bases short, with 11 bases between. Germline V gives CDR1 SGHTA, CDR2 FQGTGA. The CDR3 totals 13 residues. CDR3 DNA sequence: TGTGCCAGCAGCTCAGGGGTCGGCAACACCATATATTTT. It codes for CASSSGVGNTIYF.

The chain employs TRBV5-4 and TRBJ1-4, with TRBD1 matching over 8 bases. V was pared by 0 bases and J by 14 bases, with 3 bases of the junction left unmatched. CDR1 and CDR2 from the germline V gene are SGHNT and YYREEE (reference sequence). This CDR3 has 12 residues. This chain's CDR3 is CASSLAGDRLFF. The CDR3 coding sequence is TGTGCCAGCAGCTTGGCCGGGGACAGGCTGTTTTTT.

The chain's CDR3 is CASSSSSGNTGELFF. The CDR3 nucleotides read TGTGCCAGCAGCTCCTCATCGGGGAACACCGGGGAGCTGTTTTTT. The chain employs TRBV7-3 and TRBJ2-2; no definite D call. The germline CDR1 and CDR2 sequences are SGHTA and FQGTGA. The CDR3 is made up of 15 amino acids. Deletions cut 4 bases from V and 1 base from J, with 10 bases between.

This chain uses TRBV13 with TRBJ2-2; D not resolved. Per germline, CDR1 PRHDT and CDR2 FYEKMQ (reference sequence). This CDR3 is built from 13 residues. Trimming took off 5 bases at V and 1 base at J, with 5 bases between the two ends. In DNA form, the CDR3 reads TGTGCCAGCAGCCTCCTGAACACCGGGGAGCTGTTTTTT. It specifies CASSLLNTGELFF.

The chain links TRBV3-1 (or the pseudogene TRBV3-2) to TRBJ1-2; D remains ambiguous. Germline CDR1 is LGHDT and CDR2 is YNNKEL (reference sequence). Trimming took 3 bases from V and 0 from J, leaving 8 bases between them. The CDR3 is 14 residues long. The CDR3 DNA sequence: TGTGCCAGCAGCCAGCAGGTGACTAACTATGGCTACACCTTC. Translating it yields CASSQQVTNYGYTF.